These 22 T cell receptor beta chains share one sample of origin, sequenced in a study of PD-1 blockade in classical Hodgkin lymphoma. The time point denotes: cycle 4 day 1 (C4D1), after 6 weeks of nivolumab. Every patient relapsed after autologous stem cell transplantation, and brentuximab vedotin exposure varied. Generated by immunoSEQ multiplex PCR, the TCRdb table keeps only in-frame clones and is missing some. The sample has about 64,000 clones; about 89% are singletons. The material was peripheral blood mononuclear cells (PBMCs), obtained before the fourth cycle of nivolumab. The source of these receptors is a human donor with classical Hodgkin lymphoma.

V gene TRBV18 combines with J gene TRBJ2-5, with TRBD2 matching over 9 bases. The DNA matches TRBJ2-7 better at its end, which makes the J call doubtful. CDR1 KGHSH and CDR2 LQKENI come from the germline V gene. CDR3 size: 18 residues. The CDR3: CASSPLHVASGDLYEQYF. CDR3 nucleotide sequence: TGTGCCAGCTCACCACTCCATGTGGCTAGCGGGGATCTCTACGAGCAGTACTTC.

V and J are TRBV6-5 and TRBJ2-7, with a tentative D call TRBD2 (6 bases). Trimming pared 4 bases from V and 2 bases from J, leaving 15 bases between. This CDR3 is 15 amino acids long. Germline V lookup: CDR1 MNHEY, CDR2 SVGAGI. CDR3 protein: CASSSLGLGAYEQYF. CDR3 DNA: TGTGCCAGCAGTTCCTTGGGACTGGGAGCCTACGAGCAGTACTTC.

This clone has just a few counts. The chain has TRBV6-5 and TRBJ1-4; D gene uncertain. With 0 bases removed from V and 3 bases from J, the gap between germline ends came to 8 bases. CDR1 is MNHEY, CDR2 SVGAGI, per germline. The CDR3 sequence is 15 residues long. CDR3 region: CASSYSVASNEKLFF. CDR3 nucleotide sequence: TGTGCCAGCAGTTACTCAGTGGCCTCTAATGAAAAACTGTTTTTT.

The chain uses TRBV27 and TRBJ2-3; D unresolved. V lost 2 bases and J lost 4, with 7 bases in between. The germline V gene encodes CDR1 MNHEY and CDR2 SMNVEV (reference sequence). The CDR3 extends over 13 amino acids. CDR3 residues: CASSLDFPDTQYF. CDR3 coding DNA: TGTGCCAGCAGTTTAGACTTTCCAGATACGCAGTATTTT.

The CDR3 bases are TGTGCCAGCAGCTCCACAGGGACCAACTCTGGAAACACCATATATTTT. Translated, it gives CASSSTGTNSGNTIYF. The rearrangement uses TRBV6-6 and TRBJ1-3; D is possibly TRBD1 (6 bases). Per germline, CDR1 MNHNY and CDR2 SVGAGI (reference sequence). The CDR3 is 16 residues long. The V end was cut by 6 bases, the J end by 0 bases, with 15 bases between.

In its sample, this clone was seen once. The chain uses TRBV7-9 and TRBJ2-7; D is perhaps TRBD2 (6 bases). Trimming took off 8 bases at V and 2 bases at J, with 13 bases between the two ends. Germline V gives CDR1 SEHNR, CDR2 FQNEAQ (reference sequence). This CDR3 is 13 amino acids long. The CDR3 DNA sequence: TGTGCCAGCTGGAGGGGCGATGCCTACGAGCAGTACTTC. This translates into CASWRGDAYEQYF.

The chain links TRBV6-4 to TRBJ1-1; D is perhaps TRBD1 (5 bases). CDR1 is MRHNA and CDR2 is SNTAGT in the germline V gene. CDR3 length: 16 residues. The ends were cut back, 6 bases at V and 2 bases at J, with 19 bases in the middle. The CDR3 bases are TGTGCCAGCAGCAAAGAATCCGGGACCCCAAACACTGAAGCTTTCTTT. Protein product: CASSKESGTPNTEAFF.

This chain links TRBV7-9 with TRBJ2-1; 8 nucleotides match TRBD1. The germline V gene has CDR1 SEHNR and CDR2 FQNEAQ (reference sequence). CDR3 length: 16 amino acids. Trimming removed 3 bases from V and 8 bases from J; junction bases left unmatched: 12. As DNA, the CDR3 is TGTGCCAGCAGCTTCAGGGGGCTTGGGATTCTGTATGAGCAGTTCTTC. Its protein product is CASSFRGLGILYEQFF.

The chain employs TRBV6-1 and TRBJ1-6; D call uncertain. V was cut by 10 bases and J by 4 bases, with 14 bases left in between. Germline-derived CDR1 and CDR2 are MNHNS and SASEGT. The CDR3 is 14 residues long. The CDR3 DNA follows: TGTGCCACCCTTAGACACTATTATAATTCACCCCTCCACTTT. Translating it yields CATLRHYYNSPLHF.

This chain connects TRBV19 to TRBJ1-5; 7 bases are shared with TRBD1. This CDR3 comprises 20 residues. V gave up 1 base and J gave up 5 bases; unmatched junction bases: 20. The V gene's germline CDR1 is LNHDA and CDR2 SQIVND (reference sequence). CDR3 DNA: TGTGCCAGTAGTATAGGTCAGAGAACCGGGACAGCCAGAAAGGATCAGCCCCAGCATTTT. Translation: CASSIGQRTGTARKDQPQHF.

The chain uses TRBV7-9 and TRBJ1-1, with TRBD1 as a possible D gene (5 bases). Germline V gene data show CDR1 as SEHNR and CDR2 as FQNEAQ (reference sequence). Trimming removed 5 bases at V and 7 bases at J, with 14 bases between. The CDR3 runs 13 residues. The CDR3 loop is CASSPPGKHEAFF. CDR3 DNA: TGTGCCAGCAGCCCCCCAGGGAAACATGAAGCTTTCTTT.

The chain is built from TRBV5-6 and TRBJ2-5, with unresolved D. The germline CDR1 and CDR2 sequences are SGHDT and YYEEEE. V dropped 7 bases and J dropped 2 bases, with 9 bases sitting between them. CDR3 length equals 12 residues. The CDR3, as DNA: TGTGCCAGCGGGATAACGCAAGAGACCCAGTACTTC. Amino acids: CASGITQETQYF.

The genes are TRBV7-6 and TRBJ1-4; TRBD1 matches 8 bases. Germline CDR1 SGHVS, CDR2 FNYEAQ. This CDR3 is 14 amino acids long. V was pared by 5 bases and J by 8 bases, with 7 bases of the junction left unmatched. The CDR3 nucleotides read TGTGCCAGCAGCAAAGGACAGGGAGGCGAAAAACTGTTTTTT. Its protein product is CASSKGQGGEKLFF. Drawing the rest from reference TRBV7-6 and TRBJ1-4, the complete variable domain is GAGVSQSPRYKVTKRGQDVALRCDPISGHVSLYWYRQALGQGPEFLTYFNYEAQQDKSGLPNDRFSAERPEGSISTLTIQRTEQRDSAMYRCASSKGQGGEKLFFGSGTQLSVL.

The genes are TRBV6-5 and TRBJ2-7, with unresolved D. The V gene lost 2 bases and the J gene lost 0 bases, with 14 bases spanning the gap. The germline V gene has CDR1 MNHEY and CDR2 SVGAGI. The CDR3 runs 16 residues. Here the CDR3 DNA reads TGTGCCAGCAGTTACAATATCGGTTCCTACTCCTACGAGCAGTACTTC. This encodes CASSYNIGSYSYEQYF.

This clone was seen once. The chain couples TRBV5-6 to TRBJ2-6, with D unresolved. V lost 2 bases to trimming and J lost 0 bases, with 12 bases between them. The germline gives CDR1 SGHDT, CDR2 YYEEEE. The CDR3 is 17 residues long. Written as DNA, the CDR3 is TGTGCCAGCAGCTTCCGTGCGTGGGCCTCTGGGGCCAACGTCCTGACTTTC. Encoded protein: CASSFRAWASGANVLTF.

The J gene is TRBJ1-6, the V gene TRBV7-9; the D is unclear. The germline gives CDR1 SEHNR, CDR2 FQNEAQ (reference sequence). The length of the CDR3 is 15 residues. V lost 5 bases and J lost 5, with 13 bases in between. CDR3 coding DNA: TGTGCCAGCAGCCCGACCCAGGAGCATAATTCACCCCTCCACTTT. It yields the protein CASSPTQEHNSPLHF. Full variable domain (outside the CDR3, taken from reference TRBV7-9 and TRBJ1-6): DTGVSQNPRHKITKRGQNVTFRCDPISEHNRLYWYRQTLGQGPEFLTYFQNEAQLEKSRLLSDRFSAERPKGSFSTLEIQRTEQGDSAMYLCASSPTQEHNSPLHFGNGTRLTVT.

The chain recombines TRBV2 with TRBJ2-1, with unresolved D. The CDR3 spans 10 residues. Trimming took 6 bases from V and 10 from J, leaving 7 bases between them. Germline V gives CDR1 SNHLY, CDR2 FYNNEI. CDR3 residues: CASRGGEQFF. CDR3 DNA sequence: TGTGCCAGCAGGGGCGGCGAGCAGTTCTTC.

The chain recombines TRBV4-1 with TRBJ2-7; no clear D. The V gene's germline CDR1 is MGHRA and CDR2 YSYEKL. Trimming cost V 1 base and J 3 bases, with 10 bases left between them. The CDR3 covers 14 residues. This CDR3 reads CASSQGWQDYEQYF. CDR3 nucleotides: TGCGCCAGCAGCCAAGGTTGGCAGGACTACGAGCAGTACTTC.

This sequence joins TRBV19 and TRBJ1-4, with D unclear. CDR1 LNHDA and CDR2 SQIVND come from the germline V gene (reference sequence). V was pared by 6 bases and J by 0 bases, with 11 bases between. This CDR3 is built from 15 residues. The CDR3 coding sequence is TGTGCCAGTAGCCTAAGGGCCGCAACTAATGAAAAACTGTTTTTT. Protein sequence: CASSLRAATNEKLFF.

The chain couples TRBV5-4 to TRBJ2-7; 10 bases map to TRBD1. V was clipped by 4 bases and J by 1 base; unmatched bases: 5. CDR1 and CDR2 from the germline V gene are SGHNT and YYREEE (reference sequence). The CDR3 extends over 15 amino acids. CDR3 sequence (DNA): TGTGCCAGCAGCCCTGGGACAGGGGCGTCCTACGAGCAGTACTTC. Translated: CASSPGTGASYEQYF.

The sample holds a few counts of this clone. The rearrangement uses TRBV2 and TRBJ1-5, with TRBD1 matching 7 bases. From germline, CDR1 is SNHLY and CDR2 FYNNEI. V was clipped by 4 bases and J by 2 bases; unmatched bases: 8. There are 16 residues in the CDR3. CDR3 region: CASSVQGGMGNQPQHF. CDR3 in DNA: TGTGCCAGCAGTGTTCAGGGGGGAATGGGCAATCAGCCCCAGCATTTT.

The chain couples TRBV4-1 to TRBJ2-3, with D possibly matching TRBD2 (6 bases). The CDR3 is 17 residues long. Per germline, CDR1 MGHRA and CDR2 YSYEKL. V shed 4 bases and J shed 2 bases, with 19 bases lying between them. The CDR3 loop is CASSRPSGLIDTDTQYF. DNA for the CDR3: TGCGCCAGCAGCCGCCCCTCCGGACTAATCGACACAGATACGCAGTATTTT.